The sequence of this T cell receptor (beta chain) was determined in a study of a mutant IDH1 vaccine in newly diagnosed glioma. Overall study: Patients arrived already treated with radiotherapy, temozolomide, or both, most having had both.

Time point of the sample: baseline, week 1 (first vaccination visit). Treatment indicated: pre-vaccination baseline after standard-of-care therapy. Whole-study findings and limits: Top peripheral T cell clonotype shifts appeared unrelated to pseudoprogression.

This clone was seen more than once but under ten times. Its antigen remains unidentified. Trimming removed 6 bases at V and 5 bases at J, with 20 bases between. Per germline, CDR1 MNHEY and CDR2 SVGAGI. The CDR3 sequence is 15 residues long. Sequenced by immunoSEQ multiplex PCR; TCRdb stores in-frame clones only, minus some. The sample records 50,000 or so clones, roughly 88% being singletons. This chain links TRBV6-5 with TRBJ2-7; D gene uncertain. Source: PBMCs, taken from a glioma patient treated with radiotherapy, temozolomide or both. This receptor was obtained from a man aged 40-49 years with glioma. CDR3 bases: TGTGCCAGCAGCCCCAGAAGGATTACTCTGAACGAGCAGTACTTC. Translation: CASSPRRITLNEQYF.